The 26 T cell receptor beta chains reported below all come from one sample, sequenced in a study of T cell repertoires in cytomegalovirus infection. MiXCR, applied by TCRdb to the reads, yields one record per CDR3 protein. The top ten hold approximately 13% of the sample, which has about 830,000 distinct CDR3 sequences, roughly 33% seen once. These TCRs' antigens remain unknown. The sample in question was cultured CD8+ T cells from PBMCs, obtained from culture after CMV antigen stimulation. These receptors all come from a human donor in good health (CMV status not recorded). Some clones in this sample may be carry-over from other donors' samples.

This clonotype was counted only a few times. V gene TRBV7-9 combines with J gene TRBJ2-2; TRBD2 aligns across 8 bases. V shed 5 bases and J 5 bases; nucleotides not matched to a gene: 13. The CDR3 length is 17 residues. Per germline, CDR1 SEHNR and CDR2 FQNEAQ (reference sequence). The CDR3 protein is CASSPAIGGASTGELFF. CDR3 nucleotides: TGTGCCAGCAGCCCGGCGATCGGGGGGGCGAGTACCGGGGAGCTGTTTTTT.

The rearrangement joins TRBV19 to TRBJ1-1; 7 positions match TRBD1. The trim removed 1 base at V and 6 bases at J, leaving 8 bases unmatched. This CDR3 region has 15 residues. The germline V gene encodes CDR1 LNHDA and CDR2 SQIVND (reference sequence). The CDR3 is CASSIGSGQRPEAFF. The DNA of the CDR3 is TGTGCCAGTAGTATAGGCTCGGGACAGAGACCTGAAGCTTTCTTT.

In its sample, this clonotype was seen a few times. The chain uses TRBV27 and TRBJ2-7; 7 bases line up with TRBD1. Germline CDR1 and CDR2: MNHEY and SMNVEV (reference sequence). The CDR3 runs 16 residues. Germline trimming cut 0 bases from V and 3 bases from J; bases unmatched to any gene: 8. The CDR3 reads CASSLSRGTAFYEQYF. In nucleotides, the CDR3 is TGTGCCAGCAGTTTATCGAGAGGGACAGCCTTCTACGAGCAGTACTTC.

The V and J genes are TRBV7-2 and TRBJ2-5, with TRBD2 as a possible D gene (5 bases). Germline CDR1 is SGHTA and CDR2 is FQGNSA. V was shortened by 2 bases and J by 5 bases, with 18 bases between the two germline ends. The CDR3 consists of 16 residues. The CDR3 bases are TGTGCCAGCAGCTTAAACCGGGGTCCGTTCGTGGAGACCCAGTACTTC. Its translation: CASSLNRGPFVETQYF.

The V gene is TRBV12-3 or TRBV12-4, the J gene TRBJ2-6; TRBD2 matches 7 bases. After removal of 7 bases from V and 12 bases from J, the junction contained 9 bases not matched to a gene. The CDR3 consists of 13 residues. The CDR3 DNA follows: TGTGCCAGCATCGGGACTAACGGGGTCGTCCTGACTTTC. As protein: CASIGTNGVVLTF.

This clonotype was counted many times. CDR3 bases: TGTGCCAGCAGCCCGCAGACGTCACAAGAGACCCAGTACTTC. Translated, it gives CASSPQTSQETQYF. V and J are TRBV7-9 and TRBJ2-5; no firm D call. There are 14 residues in the CDR3. Germline V CDR1 and CDR2: SEHNR, FQNEAQ (reference sequence). Trimming took off 5 bases at V and 2 bases at J, with 12 bases between the two ends.

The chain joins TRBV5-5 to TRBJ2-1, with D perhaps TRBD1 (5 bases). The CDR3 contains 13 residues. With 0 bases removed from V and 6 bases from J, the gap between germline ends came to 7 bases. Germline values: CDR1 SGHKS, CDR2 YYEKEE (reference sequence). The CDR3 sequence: CASSLGQINEQFF. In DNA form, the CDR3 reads TGTGCCAGCAGCTTGGGACAGATCAATGAGCAGTTCTTC.

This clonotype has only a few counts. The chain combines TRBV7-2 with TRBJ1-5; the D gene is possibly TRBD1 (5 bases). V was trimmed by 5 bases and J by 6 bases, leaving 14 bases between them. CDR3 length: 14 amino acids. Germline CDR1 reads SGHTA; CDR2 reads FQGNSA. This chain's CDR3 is CASSRGGSSQPQHF. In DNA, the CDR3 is TGTGCCAGCAGCCGGGGGGGTTCTAGTCAGCCCCAGCATTTT.

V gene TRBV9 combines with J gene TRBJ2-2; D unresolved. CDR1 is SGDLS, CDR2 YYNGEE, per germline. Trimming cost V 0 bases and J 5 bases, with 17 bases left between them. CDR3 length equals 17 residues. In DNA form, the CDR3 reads TGTGCCAGCAGCGTAGAGGCAGGTGCTCCTCTAACCGGGGAGCTGTTTTTT. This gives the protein CASSVEAGAPLTGELFF.

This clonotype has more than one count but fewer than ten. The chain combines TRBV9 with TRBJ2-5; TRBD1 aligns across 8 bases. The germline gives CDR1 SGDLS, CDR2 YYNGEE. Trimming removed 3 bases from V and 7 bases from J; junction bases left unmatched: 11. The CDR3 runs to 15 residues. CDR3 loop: CASSGDGTGPWTQYF. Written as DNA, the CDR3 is TGTGCCAGCAGCGGAGACGGGACAGGTCCTTGGACCCAGTACTTC. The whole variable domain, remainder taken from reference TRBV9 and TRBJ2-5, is DSGVTQTPKHLITATGQRVTLRCSPRSGDLSVYWYQQSLDQGLQFLIQYYNGEERAKGNILERFSAQQFPDLHSELNLSSLELGDSALYFCASSGDGTGPWTQYFGPGTRLLVL.

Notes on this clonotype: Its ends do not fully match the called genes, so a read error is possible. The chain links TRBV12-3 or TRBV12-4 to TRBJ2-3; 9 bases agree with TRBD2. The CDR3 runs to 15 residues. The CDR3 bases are TGTGCCAACAGTCCGCTAGCGGGGTCAAGGGATACGCAGTATTTT. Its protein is CANSPLAGSRDTQYF.

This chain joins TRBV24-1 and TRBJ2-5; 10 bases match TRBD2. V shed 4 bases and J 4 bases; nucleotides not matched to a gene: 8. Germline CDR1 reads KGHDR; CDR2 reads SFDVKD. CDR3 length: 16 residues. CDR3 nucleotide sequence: TGTGCCACCAGTGACCGGTTAGCGGGGGGCGTAGAGACCCAGTACTTC. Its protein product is CATSDRLAGGVETQYF.

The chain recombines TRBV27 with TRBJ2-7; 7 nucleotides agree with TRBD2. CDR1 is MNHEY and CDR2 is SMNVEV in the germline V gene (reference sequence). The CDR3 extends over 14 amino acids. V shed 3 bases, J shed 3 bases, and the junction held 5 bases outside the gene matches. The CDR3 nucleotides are TGTGCCAGCAGTTTGGGTGGACTAGTCTACGAGCAGTACTTC. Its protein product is CASSLGGLVYEQYF.

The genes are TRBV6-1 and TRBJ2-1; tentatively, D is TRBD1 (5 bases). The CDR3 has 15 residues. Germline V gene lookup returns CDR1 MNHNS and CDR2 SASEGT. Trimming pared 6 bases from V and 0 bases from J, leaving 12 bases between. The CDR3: CASSERGHSYNEQFF. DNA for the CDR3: TGTGCCAGCAGCGAAAGGGGCCACTCCTACAATGAGCAGTTCTTC.

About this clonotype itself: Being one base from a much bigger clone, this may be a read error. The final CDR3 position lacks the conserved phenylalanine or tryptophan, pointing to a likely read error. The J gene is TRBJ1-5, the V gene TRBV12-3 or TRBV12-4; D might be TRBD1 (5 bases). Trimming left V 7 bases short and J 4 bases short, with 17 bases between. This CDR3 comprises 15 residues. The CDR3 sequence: CASTDSKGNNQPQHS. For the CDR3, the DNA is TGTGCCAGCACCGACAGTAAAGGGAATAATCAGCCCCAGCATTCT.

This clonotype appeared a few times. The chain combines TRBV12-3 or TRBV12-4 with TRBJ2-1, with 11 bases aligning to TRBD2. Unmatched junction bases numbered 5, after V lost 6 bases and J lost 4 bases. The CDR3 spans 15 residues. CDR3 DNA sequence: TGTGCCAGCAGGCCGACTAGCGGGGCATACAATGAGCAGTTCTTC. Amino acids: CASRPTSGAYNEQFF.

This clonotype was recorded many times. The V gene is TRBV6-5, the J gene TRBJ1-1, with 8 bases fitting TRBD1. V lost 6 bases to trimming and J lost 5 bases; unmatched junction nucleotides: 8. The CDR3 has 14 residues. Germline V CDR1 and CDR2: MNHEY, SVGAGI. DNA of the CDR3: TGTGCCAGCAGCTACGGGACAGGTGGGACTGAAGCTTTCTTT. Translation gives CASSYGTGGTEAFF.

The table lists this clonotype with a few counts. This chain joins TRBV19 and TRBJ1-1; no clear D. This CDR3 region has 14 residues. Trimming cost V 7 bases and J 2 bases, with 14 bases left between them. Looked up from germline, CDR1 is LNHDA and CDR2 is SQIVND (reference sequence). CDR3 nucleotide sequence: TGTGCCAGTAAAGGGCGGGGAGAAAACACTGAAGCTTTCTTT. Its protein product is CASKGRGENTEAFF.

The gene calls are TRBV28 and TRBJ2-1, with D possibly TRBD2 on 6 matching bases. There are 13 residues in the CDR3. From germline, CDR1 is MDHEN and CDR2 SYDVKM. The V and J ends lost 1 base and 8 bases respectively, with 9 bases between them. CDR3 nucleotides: TGTGCCAGCAGTTTATTGGAGGGAGATGAGCAGTTCTTC. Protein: CASSLLEGDEQFF.

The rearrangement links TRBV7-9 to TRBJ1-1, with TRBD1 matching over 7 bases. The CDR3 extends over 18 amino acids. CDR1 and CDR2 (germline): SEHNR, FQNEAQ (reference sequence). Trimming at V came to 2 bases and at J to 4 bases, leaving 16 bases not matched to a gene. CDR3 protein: CASSLLGAGTELGTEAFF. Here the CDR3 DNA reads TGTGCCAGCAGCTTATTGGGTGCAGGGACAGAGTTGGGCACTGAAGCTTTCTTT.

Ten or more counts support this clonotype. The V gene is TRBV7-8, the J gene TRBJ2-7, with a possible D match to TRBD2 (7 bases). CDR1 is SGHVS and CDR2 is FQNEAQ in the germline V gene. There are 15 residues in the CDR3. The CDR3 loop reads CASSLEGGASYEQYV. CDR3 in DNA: TGTGCCAGCAGCTTAGAAGGGGGGGCATCCTATGAGCAGTACGTC.

The DNA for the CDR3 is TGTGCCAGCATTTTCAGGGCCGGTCAGCCCCAGCATTTT. Translation: CASIFRAGQPQHF. This chain links TRBV28 with TRBJ1-5; a possible D gene is TRBD1 (5 bases). This CDR3 has 13 residues. Trimming pared 7 bases from V and 6 bases from J, leaving 13 bases between. The germline CDR1 and CDR2 sequences are MDHEN and SYDVKM.

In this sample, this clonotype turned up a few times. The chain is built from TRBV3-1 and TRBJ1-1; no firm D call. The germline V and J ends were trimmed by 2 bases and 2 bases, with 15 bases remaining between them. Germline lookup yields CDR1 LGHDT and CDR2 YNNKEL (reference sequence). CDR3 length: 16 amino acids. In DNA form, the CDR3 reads TGTGCCAGCAGCCAAAGGTGGGGAGGAACCAACACTGAAGCTTTCTTT. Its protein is CASSQRWGGTNTEAFF.

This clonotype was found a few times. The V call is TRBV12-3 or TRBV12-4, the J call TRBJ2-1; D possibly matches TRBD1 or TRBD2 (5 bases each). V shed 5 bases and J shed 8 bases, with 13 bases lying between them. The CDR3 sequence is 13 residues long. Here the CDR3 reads CASSRPGTHEQFF. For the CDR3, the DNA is TGTGCCAGCAGTCGCCCGGGGACCCATGAGCAGTTCTTC.

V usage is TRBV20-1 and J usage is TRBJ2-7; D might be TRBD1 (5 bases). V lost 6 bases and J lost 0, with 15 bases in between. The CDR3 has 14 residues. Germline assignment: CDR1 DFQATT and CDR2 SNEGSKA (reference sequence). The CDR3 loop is CSAKDTSSSYEQYV. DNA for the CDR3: TGCAGTGCCAAGGACACGTCGAGCTCCTACGAGCAGTACGTC.

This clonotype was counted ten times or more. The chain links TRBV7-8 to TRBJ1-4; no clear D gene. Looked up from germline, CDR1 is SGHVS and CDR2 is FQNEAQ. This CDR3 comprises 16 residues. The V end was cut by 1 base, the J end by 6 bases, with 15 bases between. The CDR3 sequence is CASSLVVGRMDEKLFF. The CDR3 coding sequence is TGTGCCAGCAGCTTAGTAGTGGGGAGGATGGATGAAAAACTGTTTTTT.